Listed here are 9 T cell receptor beta chains from one sample, sequenced in a study of metastatic and nonmetastatic thyroid tumors. Each patient went into thyroid surgery without having received any treatment. From the PCR reads, TCRdb re-called clones with MiXCR. Of around 23,000 clones listed, 20% to 30% are singletons. The sequencing sample was made of blood. These receptors all stem from a male donor with papillary thyroid cancer or a benign thyroid nodule (not recorded which). Some clones in this sample may be carry-over from other donors' samples.

This clone was detected many times. The V and J genes are TRBV30 and TRBJ1-1, with D hard to call. CDR3 length: 14 amino acids. Trimming left V 3 bases short and J 0 bases short, with 11 bases between. Germline CDR1 reads GTSNPN; CDR2 reads SVGIG (reference sequence). CDR3 protein: CAWSPGGVNTEAFF. The CDR3 region has the DNA TGTGCCTGGAGCCCCGGCGGGGTGAACACTGAAGCTTTCTTT.

This clone has ten or more counts. The V call is TRBV6-2 or TRBV6-3, the J call TRBJ2-1; a possible D gene is TRBD2 (6 bases). V lost 8 bases and J 6 bases, leaving 17 bases between the germline ends. Germline V CDR1 and CDR2: MNHEY, SVGEGT. The CDR3 loop spans 14 amino acids. CDR3 DNA: TGTGCCAGCCGAACCTGGAGGGGTTTCAATGAGCAGTTCTTC. Translated: CASRTWRGFNEQFF.

V gene TRBV5-1 combines with J gene TRBJ1-6; D is undetermined. CDR1 and CDR2 (germline): SGHRS, YFSETQ. The V and J ends lost 0 bases and 12 bases respectively, with 10 bases between them. The CDR3 is 13 residues long. CDR3 residues: CASSLDGYQPLHF. In DNA form, the CDR3 reads TGCGCCAGCAGCTTGGATGGATATCAACCCCTCCACTTT.

This clone appeared a few times. A read error may account for a junction end that differs from germline. This sample includes further DNA sequences coding for the same CDR3. The chain is built from TRBV6-1 and TRBJ2-2, with D tentatively TRBD2 (5 bases). Germline V gene data show CDR1 as MNHNS and CDR2 as SASEGT. This CDR3 is 15 amino acids long. CDR3: CASSGRSALTGELFF. The CDR3 bases are TGTGCCAGCAGTGGGAGGTCAGCCCTCACCGGTGAGCTGTTTTTT.

CDR3 sequence: CSALGRRRQFF. The CDR3 DNA reads TGCAGCGCCTTAGGTCGGAGACGACAGTTCTTC. This rearrangement joins TRBV20-1 to TRBJ2-1; D gene unclear. Per germline, CDR1 DFQATT and CDR2 SNEGSKA (reference sequence). The CDR3 is 11 amino acids.

This clone was seen only a few times. The genes are TRBV5-1 and TRBJ2-7, with D possibly matching TRBD1 (7 bases). The V end lost 4 bases, the J end lost 7 bases, and 27 bases lay between the germline ends. The CDR3 runs 17 residues. CDR1 and CDR2 (germline): SGHRS, YFSETQ. CDR3 in amino acids: CASSHPRGGGTDREQYF. The CDR3 coding sequence is TGCGCCAGCAGCCACCCCCGTGGTGGAGGGACAGATAGGGAGCAGTACTTC.

This sequence joins TRBV4-1 and TRBJ2-5, with TRBD2 matching over 9 bases. V was clipped by 0 bases and J by 8 bases; unmatched bases: 10. This CDR3 has 16 amino acids. Germline V gives CDR1 MGHRA, CDR2 YSYEKL. CDR3 sequence: CASSQEGAGGQYTQYF. CDR3 nucleotides: TGCGCCAGCAGCCAAGAGGGGGCGGGAGGGCAATATACCCAGTACTTC.

The chain employs TRBV24-1 and TRBJ1-1, with 11 bases lining up with TRBD1. Trimming removed 10 bases from V and 7 bases from J; junction bases left unmatched: 10. Germline CDR1 KGHDR, CDR2 SFDVKD. CDR3 length: 14 amino acids. In DNA form, the CDR3 reads TGTGCCACAAAACCCGGACAGGGGGCAGGTGAAGCTTTCTTT. It translates to CATKPGQGAGEAFF.

This clone was recorded at least ten times. J is TRBJ2-2 and V is TRBV4-1, with D hard to call. Germline values: CDR1 MGHRA, CDR2 YSYEKL. The CDR3 has 17 residues. The ends were cut back, 0 bases at V and 5 bases at J, with 16 bases in the middle. CDR3 bases: TGCGCCAGCAGCCAAGAGACACATCTTAGAGGAACCGGGGAGCTGTTTTTT. It encodes CASSQETHLRGTGELFF.